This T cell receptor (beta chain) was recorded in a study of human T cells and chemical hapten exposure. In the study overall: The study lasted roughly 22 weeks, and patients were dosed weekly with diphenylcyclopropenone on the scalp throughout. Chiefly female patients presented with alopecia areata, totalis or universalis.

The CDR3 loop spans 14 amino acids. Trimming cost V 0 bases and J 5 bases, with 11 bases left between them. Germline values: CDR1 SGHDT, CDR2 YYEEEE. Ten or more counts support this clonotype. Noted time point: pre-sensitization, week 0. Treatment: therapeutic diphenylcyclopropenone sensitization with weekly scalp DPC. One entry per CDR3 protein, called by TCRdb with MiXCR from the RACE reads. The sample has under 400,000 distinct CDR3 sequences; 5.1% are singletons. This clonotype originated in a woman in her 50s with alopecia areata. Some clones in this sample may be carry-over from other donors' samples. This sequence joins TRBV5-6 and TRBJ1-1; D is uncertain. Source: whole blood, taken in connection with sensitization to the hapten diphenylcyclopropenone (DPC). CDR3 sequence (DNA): TGTGCCAGCAGCTTGGTTAAGGTTGGAACTGAAGCTTTCTTT. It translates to CASSLVKVGTEAFF.